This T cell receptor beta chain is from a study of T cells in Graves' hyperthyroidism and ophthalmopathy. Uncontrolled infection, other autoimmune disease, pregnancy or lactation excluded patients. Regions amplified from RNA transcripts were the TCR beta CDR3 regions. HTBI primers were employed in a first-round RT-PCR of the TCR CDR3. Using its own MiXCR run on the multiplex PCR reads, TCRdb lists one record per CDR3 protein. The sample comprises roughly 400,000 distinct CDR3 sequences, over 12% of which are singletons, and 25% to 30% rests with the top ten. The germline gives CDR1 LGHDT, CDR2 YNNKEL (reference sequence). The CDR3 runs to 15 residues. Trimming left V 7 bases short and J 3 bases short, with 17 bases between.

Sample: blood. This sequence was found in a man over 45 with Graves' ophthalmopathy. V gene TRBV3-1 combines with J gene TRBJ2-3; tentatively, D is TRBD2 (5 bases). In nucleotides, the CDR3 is TGTGCCAGCACGGAAGCGGCTCGGGTTACAGATACGCAGTATTTT. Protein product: CASTEAARVTDTQYF.